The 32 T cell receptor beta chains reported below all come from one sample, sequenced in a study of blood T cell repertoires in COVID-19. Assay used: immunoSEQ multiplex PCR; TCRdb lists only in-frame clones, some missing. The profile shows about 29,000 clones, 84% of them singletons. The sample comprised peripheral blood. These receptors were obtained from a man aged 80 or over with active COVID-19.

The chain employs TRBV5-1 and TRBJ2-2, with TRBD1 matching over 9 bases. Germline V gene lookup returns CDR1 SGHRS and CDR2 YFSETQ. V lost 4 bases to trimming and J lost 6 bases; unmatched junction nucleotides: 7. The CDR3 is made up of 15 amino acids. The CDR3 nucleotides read TGCGCCAGCAGCCCTGGGACAGGGAGAGCCGGGGAGCTGTTTTTT. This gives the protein CASSPGTGRAGELFF.

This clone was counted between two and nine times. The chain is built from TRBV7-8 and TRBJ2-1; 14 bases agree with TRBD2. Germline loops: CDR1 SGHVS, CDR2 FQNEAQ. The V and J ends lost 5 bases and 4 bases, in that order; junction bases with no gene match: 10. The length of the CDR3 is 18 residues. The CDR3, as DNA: TGTGCCAGCAGCCAACGGACTAGCGGGGGGACTCGGTACAATGAGCAGTTCTTC. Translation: CASSQRTSGGTRYNEQFF.

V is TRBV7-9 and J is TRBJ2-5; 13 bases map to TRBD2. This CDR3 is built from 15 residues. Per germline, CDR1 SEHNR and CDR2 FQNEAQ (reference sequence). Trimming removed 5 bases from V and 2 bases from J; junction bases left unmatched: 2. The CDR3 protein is CASSRTSGGQETQYF. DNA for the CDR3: TGTGCCAGCAGCCGGACTAGCGGGGGACAAGAGACCCAGTACTTC.

The CDR3 region is CASREGSEKLFF. The CDR3 DNA sequence: TGTGCCAGCAGGGAGGGGAGTGAAAAACTGTTTTTT. V usage is TRBV6-5 and J usage is TRBJ1-4, with D tentatively TRBD1 (5 bases). V lost 6 bases and J 7 bases, leaving 9 bases between the germline ends. The CDR3 length is 12 residues. Germline assignment: CDR1 MNHEY and CDR2 SVGAGI.

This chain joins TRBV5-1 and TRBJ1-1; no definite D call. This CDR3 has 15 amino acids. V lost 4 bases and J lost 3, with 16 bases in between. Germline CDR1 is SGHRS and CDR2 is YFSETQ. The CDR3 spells CASSPGSGWDTEAFF. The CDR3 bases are TGCGCCAGCAGCCCGGGTTCCGGGTGGGACACTGAAGCTTTCTTT.

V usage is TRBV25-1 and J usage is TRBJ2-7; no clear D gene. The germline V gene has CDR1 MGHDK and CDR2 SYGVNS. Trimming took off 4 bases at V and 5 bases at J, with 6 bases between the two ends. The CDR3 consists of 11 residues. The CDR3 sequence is CASSAGHEQYF. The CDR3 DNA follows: TGTGCCAGCAGTGCTGGCCACGAGCAGTACTTC.

This CDR3 is CASSRSGGGADTQYF. In DNA form, the CDR3 reads TGTGCCAGCAGTCGGAGCGGGGGGGGCGCAGATACGCAGTATTTT. The rearrangement uses TRBV2 and TRBJ2-3; 10 positions match TRBD2. V was clipped by 5 bases and J by 4 bases; unmatched bases: 6. CDR1 is SNHLY, CDR2 FYNNEI, per germline. CDR3 size: 15 residues. The whole variable domain, remainder taken from reference TRBV2 and TRBJ2-3, is EPEVTQTPSHQVTQMGQEVILRCVPISNHLYFYWYRQILGQKVEFLVSFYNNEISEKSEIFDDQFSVERPDGSNFTLKIRSTKLEDSAMYFCASSRSGGGADTQYFGPGTRLTVL.

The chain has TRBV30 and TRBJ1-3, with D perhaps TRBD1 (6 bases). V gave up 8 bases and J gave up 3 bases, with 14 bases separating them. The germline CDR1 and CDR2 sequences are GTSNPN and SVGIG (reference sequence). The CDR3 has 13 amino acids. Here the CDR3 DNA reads TGTGCCGGGCAAGGGACAAATGGAAACACCATATATTTT. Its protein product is CAGQGTNGNTIYF.

For the CDR3, the DNA is TGTGCCAGCAGCTTTGACAGTTCCTACGAGCAGTACTTC. The encoded protein is CASSFDSSYEQYF. This chain links TRBV7-3 with TRBJ2-7; D may be TRBD1 (5 bases). Per germline, CDR1 SGHTA and CDR2 FQGTGA. V dropped 3 bases and J dropped 1 base, with 7 bases sitting between them. The CDR3 runs to 13 residues. The complete variable domain, with remaining parts taken from reference TRBV7-3 and TRBJ2-7, reads GAGVSQTPSNKVTEKGKYVELRCDPISGHTALYWYRQSLGQGPEFLIYFQGTGAADDSGLPNDRFFAVRPEGSVSTLKIQRTERGDSAVYLCASSFDSSYEQYFGPGTRLTVT.

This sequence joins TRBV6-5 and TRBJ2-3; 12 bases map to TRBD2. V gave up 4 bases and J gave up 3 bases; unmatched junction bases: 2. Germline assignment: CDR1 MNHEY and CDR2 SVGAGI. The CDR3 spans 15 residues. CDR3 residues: CASSSGTSGTDTQYF. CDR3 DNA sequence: TGTGCCAGCAGTTCCGGGACTAGCGGGACAGATACGCAGTATTTT.

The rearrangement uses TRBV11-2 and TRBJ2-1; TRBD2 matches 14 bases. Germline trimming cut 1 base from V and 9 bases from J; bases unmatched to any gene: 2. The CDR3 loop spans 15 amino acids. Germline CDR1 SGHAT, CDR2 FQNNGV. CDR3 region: CASSLVGLAGGEQFF. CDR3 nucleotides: TGTGCCAGCAGCTTAGTTGGACTAGCGGGGGGTGAGCAGTTCTTC.

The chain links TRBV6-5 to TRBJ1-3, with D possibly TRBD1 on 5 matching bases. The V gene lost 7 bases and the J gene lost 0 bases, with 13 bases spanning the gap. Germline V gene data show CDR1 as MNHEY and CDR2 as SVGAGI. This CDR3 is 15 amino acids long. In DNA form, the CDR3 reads TGTGCCAGCATCCAGTCGGGGGGCTCTGGAAACACCATATATTTT. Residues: CASIQSGGSGNTIYF.

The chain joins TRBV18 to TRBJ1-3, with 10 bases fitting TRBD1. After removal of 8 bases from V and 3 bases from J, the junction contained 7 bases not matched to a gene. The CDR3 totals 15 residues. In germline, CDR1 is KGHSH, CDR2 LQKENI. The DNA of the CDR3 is TGTGCCAGCCATCCGACAGGGGGCAGTGGAAACACCATATATTTT. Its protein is CASHPTGGSGNTIYF.

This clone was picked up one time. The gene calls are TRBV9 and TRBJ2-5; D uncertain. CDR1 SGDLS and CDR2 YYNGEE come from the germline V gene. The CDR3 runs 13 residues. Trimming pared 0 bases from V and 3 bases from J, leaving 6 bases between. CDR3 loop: CASSVGAKETQYF. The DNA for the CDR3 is TGTGCCAGCAGCGTAGGCGCAAAAGAGACCCAGTACTTC.

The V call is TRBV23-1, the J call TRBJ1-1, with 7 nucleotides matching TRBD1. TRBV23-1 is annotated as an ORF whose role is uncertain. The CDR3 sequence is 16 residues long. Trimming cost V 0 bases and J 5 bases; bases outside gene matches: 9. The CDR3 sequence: CASSQSRRGRGTEAFF. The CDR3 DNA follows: TGCGCCAGCAGTCAATCGAGGAGGGGGCGAGGGACTGAAGCTTTCTTT.

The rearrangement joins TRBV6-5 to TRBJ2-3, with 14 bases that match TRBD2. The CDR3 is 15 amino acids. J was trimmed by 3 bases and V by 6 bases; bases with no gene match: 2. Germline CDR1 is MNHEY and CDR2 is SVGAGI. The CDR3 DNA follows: TGTGCCAGCAGGACTAGCGGGGGGGGGACAGATACGCAGTATTTT. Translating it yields CASRTSGGGTDTQYF.

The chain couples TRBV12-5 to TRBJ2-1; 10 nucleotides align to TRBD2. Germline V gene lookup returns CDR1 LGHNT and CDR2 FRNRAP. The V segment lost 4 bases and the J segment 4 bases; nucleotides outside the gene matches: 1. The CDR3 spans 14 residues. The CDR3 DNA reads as TGTGCTAGTGGTTCTAGCGGGGGTTACAATGAGCAGTTCTTC. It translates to CASGSSGGYNEQFF.

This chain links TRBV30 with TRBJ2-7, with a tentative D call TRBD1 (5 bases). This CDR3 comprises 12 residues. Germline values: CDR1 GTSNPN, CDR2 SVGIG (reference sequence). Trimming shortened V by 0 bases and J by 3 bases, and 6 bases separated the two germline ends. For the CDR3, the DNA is TGTGCCTGGAGTGTAAGGGGCTACGAGCAGTACTTC. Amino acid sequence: CAWSVRGYEQYF.

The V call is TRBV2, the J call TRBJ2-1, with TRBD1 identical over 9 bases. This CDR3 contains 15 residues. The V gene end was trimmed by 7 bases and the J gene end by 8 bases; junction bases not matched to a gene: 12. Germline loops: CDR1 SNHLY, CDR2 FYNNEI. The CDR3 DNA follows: TGTGCCAGCACGGGGAACAGGGGGCCGGGGTATGAGCAGTTCTTC. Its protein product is CASTGNRGPGYEQFF.

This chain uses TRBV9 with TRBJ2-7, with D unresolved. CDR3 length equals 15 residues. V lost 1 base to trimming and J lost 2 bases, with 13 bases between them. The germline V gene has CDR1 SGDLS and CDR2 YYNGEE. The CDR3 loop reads CASSVRPVATYEQYF. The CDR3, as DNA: TGTGCCAGCAGCGTAAGGCCAGTAGCTACCTACGAGCAGTACTTC.

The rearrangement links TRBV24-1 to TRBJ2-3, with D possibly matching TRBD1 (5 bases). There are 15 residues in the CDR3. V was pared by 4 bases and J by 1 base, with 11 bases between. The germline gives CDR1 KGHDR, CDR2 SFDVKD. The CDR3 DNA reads TGTGCCACCAGTGAAACAGGTTGGGGCACAGATACGCAGTATTTT. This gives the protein CATSETGWGTDTQYF.

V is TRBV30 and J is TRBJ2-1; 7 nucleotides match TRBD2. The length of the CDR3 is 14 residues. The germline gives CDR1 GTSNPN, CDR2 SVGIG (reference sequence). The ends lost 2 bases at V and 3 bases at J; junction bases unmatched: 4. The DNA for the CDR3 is TGTGCCTGGAGTTCCGGGGGGATCTACAATGAGCAGTTCTTC. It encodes CAWSSGGIYNEQFF.

CDR3 region: CASSIPGLALTDTQYF. The CDR3 DNA follows: TGTGCCAGTAGTATACCGGGACTAGCTTTAACAGATACGCAGTATTTT. J is TRBJ2-3 and V is TRBV19, with 9 bases matching TRBD2. This CDR3 comprises 16 residues. The V segment lost 2 bases and the J segment 3 bases; nucleotides outside the gene matches: 6. Per the germline V gene, CDR1 is LNHDA and CDR2 is SQIVND (reference sequence). Together with reference TRBV19 and TRBJ2-3, the CDR3 gives the full variable domain: DGGITQSPKYLFRKEGQNVTLSCEQNLNHDAMYWYRQDPGQGLRLIYYSQIVNDFQKGDIAEGYSVSREKKESFPLTVTSAQKNPTAFYLCASSIPGLALTDTQYFGPGTRLTVL.

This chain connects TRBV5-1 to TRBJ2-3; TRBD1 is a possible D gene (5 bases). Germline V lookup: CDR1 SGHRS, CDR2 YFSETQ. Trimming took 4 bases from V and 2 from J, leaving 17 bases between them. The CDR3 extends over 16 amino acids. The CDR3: CASSERGGPPTDTQYF. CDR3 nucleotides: TGCGCCAGCAGCGAAAGGGGTGGGCCCCCCACAGATACGCAGTATTTT.

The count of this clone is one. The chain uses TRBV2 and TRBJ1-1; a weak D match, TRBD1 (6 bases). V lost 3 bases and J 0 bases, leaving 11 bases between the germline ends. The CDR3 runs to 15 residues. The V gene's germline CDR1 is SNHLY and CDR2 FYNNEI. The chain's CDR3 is CASSDPGHMNTEAFF. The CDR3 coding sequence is TGTGCCAGCAGTGATCCGGGACATATGAACACTGAAGCTTTCTTT.

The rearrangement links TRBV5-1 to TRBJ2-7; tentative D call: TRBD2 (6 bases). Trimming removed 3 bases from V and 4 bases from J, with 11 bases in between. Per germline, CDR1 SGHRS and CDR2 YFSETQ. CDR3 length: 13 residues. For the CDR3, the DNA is TGCGCCAGCAGCTCGGAGGGACCTTACGAGCAGTACTTC. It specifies CASSSEGPYEQYF.

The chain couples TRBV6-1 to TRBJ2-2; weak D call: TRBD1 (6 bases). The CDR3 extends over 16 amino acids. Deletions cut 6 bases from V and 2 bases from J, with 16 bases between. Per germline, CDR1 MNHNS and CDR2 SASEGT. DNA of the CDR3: TGTGCCAGCAGGGAAACCGGGACAAGCAACACCGGGGAGCTGTTTTTT. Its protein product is CASRETGTSNTGELFF.

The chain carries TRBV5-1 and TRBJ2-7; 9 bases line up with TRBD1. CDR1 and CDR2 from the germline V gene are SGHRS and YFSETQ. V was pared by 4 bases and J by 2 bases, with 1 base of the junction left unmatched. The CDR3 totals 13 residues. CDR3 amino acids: CASSRDRAYEQYF. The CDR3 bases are TGCGCCAGCAGCCGGGACAGGGCCTACGAGCAGTACTTC.

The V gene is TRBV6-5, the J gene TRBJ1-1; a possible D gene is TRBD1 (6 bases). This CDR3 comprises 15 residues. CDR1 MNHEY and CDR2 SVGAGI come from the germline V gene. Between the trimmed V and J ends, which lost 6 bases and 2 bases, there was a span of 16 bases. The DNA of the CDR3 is TGTGCCAGCAGAACTAAATGGGGGCTCAACACTGAAGCTTTCTTT. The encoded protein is CASRTKWGLNTEAFF.

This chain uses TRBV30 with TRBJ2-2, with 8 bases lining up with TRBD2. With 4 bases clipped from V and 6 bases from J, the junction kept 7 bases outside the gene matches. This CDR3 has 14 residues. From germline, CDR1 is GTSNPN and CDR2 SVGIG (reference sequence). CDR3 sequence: CAWNRGGRAGELFF. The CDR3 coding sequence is TGTGCCTGGAATCGGGGGGGCCGGGCCGGGGAGCTGTTTTTT. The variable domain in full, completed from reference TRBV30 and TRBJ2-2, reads SQTIHQWPATLVQPVGSPLSLECTVEGTSNPNLYWYRQAAGRGLQLLFYSVGIGQISSEVPQNLSASRPQDRQFILSSKKLLLSDSGFYLCAWNRGGRAGELFFGEGSRLTVL.

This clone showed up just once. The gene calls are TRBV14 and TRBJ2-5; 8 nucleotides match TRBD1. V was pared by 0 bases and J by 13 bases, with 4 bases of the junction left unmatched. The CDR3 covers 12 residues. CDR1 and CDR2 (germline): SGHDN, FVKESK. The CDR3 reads CASSQDDRGMYF. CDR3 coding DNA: TGTGCCAGCAGCCAAGACGACAGGGGCATGTACTTC.

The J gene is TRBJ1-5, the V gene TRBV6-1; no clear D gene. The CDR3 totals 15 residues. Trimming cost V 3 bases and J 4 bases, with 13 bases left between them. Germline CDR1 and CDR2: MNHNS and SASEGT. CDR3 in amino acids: CASSDLGRANQPQHF. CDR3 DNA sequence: TGTGCCAGCAGTGATTTAGGGAGGGCGAATCAGCCCCAGCATTTT.